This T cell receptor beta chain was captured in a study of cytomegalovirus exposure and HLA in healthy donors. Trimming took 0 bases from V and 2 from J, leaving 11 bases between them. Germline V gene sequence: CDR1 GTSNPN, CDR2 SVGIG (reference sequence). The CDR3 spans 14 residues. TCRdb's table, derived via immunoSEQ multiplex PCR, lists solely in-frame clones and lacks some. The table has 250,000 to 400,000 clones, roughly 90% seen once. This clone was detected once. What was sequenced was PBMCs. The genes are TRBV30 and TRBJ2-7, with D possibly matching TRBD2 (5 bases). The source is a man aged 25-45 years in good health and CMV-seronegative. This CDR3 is CAWSVLAGPYEQYF. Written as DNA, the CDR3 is TGTGCCTGGAGTGTACTTGCGGGTCCCTACGAGCAGTACTTC. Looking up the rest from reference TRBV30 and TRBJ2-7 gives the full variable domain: SQTIHQWPATLVQPVGSPLSLECTVEGTSNPNLYWYRQAAGRGLQLLFYSVGIGQISSEVPQNLSASRPQDRQFILSSKKLLLSDSGFYLCAWSVLAGPYEQYFGPGTRLTVT.